A selection of T cell receptor beta chains follows, all from one sample in a study of T cell repertoires in cytomegalovirus infection. TCRdb used MiXCR to reprocess the reads, holding one entry per CDR3 protein. The repertoire has 200,000 to 300,000 distinct CDR3 sequences, 9.1% of them found once; the top ten carry roughly 16%. The sample taken for sequencing was PBMCs. Source of these receptors: a human donor in good health (CMV status not recorded). Some clones in this sample may be carry-over from other donors' samples. CDR3s include the opening cysteine and the closing phenylalanine or tryptophan. A D gene is named only where the DNA matches it firmly. Size is omitted from some rows. Given values are once, few, many or a class for expanded clones.

D gene,V gene,J gene,clone size,CDR3 protein,CDR3 DNA
.,TRBV12-5,TRBJ2-7,many,CASGLGRLNNYEQYF,TGTGCTAGTGGTTTAGGCCGACTCAATAACTACGAGCAGTACTTC
.,TRBV28,TRBJ1-4,.,CASSSRIGKLFF,TGTGCCAGCAGTAGTCGGATTGGGAAACTGTTTTTT
.,TRBV23-1,TRBJ1-4,few,CASSQFRNATNEKLFF,TGCGCCAGCAGTCAATTCCGGAACGCAACTAATGAAAAACTGTTTTTT
TRBD1,TRBV11-2,TRBJ2-1,.,CASSGTGHEQFF,TGTGCCAGCAGCGGGACAGGGCATGAGCAGTTCTTC
.,TRBV5-1,TRBJ2-3,.,CASSLNGGEEDTQYF,TGCGCCAGCAGCTTAAACGGGGGAGAAGAGGATACGCAGTATTTT
.,TRBV6-2/TRBV6-3,TRBJ1-3,.,CASRFGDSGNTIYF,TGTGCCAGCAGGTTCGGCGACTCTGGAAACACCATATATTTT
TRBD2,TRBV7-2,TRBJ2-7,many,CASSHLAEGSYEQYF,TGTGCCAGCAGCCACCTAGCGGAGGGCTCCTACGAGCAGTACTTC
.,TRBV4-3,TRBJ1-2,few,CASRLVGASNYGYTF,TGCGCCAGCAGATTGGTGGGAGCTAGCAACTATGGCTACACCTTC
.,TRBV6-5,TRBJ1-5,.,CASSYSGDSNQPQHF,TGTGCCAGCAGTTACTCCGGGGACAGCAATCAGCCCCAGCATTTT
.,TRBV5-1,TRBJ2-6,many,CASSRQGSSNSGANVLTF,TGCGCCAGCAGCCGGCAGGGGAGCTCAAACTCTGGGGCCAACGTCCTGACTTTC
TRBD2,TRBV7-2,TRBJ2-1,many,CASRARRELDEQFF,TGTGCCAGCAGGGCTCGGCGGGAGTTAGATGAGCAGTTCTTC
.,TRBV7-2,TRBJ2-7,many,CASSLVGGSGGEQYF,TGTGCCAGCAGCTTAGTTGGGGGGAGTGGTGGCGAGCAGTACTTC
TRBD1,TRBV7-9,TRBJ1-6,many,CASTAWDRTNSPLHF,TGTGCCAGCACCGCGTGGGACAGAACAAATTCACCCCTCCACTTT
TRBD1,TRBV27,TRBJ2-2,few,CASSRTGQGYTGELFF,TGTGCCAGCAGTCGAACGGGACAGGGATACACCGGGGAGCTGTTTTTT
TRBD2,TRBV9,TRBJ2-3,.,CASSPGTSGVTSTDTQYF,TGTGCCAGCAGCCCCGGGACTAGCGGGGTTACTAGCACAGATACGCAGTATTTT
TRBD1,TRBV12-3/TRBV12-4,TRBJ1-5,many,CASSLRDRVNQPQHF,TGTGCCAGCAGTCTCCGGGACAGGGTCAATCAGCCCCAGCATTTT